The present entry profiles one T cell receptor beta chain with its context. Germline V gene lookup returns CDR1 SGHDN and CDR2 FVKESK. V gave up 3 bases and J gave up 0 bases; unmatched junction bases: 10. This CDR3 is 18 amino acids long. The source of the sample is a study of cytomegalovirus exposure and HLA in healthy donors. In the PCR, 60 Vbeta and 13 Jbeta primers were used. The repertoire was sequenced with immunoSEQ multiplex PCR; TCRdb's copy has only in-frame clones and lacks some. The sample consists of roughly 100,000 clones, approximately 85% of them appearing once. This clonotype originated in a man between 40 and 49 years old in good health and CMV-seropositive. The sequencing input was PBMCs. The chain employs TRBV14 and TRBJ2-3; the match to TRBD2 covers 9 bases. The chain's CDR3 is CASSQQYLAGGSTDTQYF. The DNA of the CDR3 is TGTGCCAGCAGCCAGCAGTATCTCGCGGGAGGGAGCACAGATACGCAGTATTTT.